The 27 T cell receptor beta chains below come from one sample, sequenced in a study of blood T cell repertoires in COVID-19. Some clones are missing from TCRdb's copy, which holds only in-frame ones; the method was immunoSEQ multiplex PCR. This table has approximately 100,000 clones, approximately 89% appearing once. The sequencing input was peripheral blood. The origin of the receptors is a young woman with acute or convalescent COVID-19.

V is TRBV19 and J is TRBJ1-6; 8 bases align to TRBD1. The CDR3 length is 16 residues. CDR1 is LNHDA, CDR2 SQIVND, per germline (reference sequence). V lost 8 bases and J lost 14; bases outside the gene matches: 20. CDR3 protein: CASQNLAQGGVLSLHF. CDR3 coding DNA: TGTGCCAGTCAAAATCTGGCACAGGGGGGAGTATTATCCCTCCACTTT.

This chain joins TRBV6-5 and TRBJ2-3; a possible D gene is TRBD1 (6 bases). CDR1 and CDR2 (germline): MNHEY, SVGAGI. This CDR3 is 12 amino acids long. The germline V and J ends were trimmed by 5 bases and 6 bases, with 9 bases remaining between them. The CDR3 DNA is TGTGCCAGCAGTAGACAGGAGGATACGCAGTATTTT. It is translated as CASSRQEDTQYF.

The CDR3 sequence: CASSQRGGTTDTQYF. CDR3 nucleotides: TGTGCCAGCAGCCAACGGGGGGGCACCACAGATACGCAGTATTTT. This chain uses TRBV7-6 with TRBJ2-3, with TRBD2 matching 8 bases. The CDR3 loop spans 15 amino acids. V dropped 5 bases and J dropped 2; count of bases not matched to a gene: 6. CDR1 and CDR2 from the germline V gene are SGHVS and FNYEAQ. Combining the CDR3 with reference TRBV7-6 and TRBJ2-3 gives the whole variable domain GAGVSQSPRYKVTKRGQDVALRCDPISGHVSLYWYRQALGQGPEFLTYFNYEAQQDKSGLPNDRFSAERPEGSISTLTIQRTEQRDSAMYRCASSQRGGTTDTQYFGPGTRLTVL.

V is TRBV4-2 and J is TRBJ2-1; no definite D call. The germline V gene encodes CDR1 LGHNA and CDR2 YNFKEQ. V lost 0 bases to trimming and J lost 2 bases, with 14 bases between them. The CDR3 sequence is 17 residues long. DNA for the CDR3: TGTGCCAGCAGCCAAGACGAAACATCGTCGACCTACAATGAGCAGTTCTTC. Its translation is CASSQDETSSTYNEQFF.

This rearrangement joins TRBV5-8 to TRBJ1-1; D is uncertain. There are 12 residues in the CDR3. Per the germline V gene, CDR1 is SGHTS and CDR2 is YDEGEE. V was cut by 3 bases and J by 5 bases, with 8 bases left in between. CDR3 sequence reads: CASSSRWTEAFF. CDR3 bases: TGTGCCAGCAGCTCACGGTGGACTGAAGCTTTCTTT.

The chain links TRBV7-9 to TRBJ2-1; tentatively, D is TRBD2 (6 bases). V was clipped by 5 bases and J by 7 bases, with 21 bases between them. Germline assignment: CDR1 SEHNR and CDR2 FQNEAQ (reference sequence). The CDR3 extends over 16 amino acids. The CDR3 DNA is TGTGCCAGCAGCCTTGGGGCGGGGCCTGGCTTGAATGAGCAGTTCTTC. It yields the protein CASSLGAGPGLNEQFF.

The chain has TRBV5-1 and TRBJ1-2, with D possibly TRBD1 on 6 matching bases. V was cut by 7 bases and J by 10 bases, with 14 bases left in between. Per the germline V gene, CDR1 is SGHRS and CDR2 is YFSETQ. The CDR3 loop spans 11 amino acids. For the CDR3, the DNA is TGCGCCAGCGCCTCGGGGGGCTTCTACACCTTC. It yields the protein CASASGGFYTF.

The sample holds a few counts of this clone. J is TRBJ1-3 and V is TRBV28; the D is unclear. The CDR3 totals 16 residues. Looked up from germline, CDR1 is MDHEN and CDR2 is SYDVKM. V lost 2 bases to trimming and J lost 3 bases, with 14 bases between them. In DNA form, the CDR3 reads TGTGCCAGCAGTTTAGGCAGTCAGCGGGATGGAAACACCATATATTTT. Amino acid sequence: CASSLGSQRDGNTIYF. Filled out from reference TRBV28 and TRBJ1-3, the complete variable domain reads DVKVTQSSRYLVKRTGEKVFLECVQDMDHENMFWYRQDPGLGLRLIYFSYDVKMKEKGDIPEGYSVSREKKERFSLILESASTNQTSMYLCASSLGSQRDGNTIYFGEGSWLTVV.

The rearrangement links TRBV30 to TRBJ2-1; 8 bases line up with TRBD2. Germline CDR1 reads GTSNPN; CDR2 reads SVGIG (reference sequence). The length of the CDR3 is 12 residues. The V segment lost 0 bases and the J segment 15 bases; nucleotides outside the gene matches: 7. This chain's CDR3 is CAWSVTGGHRFF. The CDR3 DNA follows: TGTGCCTGGAGTGTTACGGGGGGGCACCGGTTCTTC. The whole variable domain, filled in from reference TRBV30 and TRBJ2-1, reads SQTIHQWPATLVQPVGSPLSLECTVEGTSNPNLYWYRQAAGRGLQLLFYSVGIGQISSEVPQNLSASRPQDRQFILSSKKLLLSDSGFYLCAWSVTGGHRFFGPGTRLTVL.

This clone occurred once. J is TRBJ1-1 and V is TRBV19; 9 bases agree with TRBD1. The trim removed 7 bases at V and 5 bases at J, leaving 11 bases unmatched. Germline CDR1 and CDR2: LNHDA and SQIVND (reference sequence). This CDR3 region has 15 residues. The CDR3 here is CASMRQGVTGTEAFF. In nucleotides, the CDR3 is TGTGCCAGTATGAGACAGGGGGTGACAGGGACTGAAGCTTTCTTT.

Turning to this clone: Other DNA sequences in the same sample also yield this CDR3. V is TRBV28 and J is TRBJ2-7, with TRBD2 matching 8 bases. The CDR3 runs 14 residues. Germline V CDR1 and CDR2: MDHEN, SYDVKM. The V gene end was trimmed by 6 bases and the J gene end by 0 bases; junction bases not matched to a gene: 4. CDR3 protein: CASSPGGSSYEQYF. CDR3 DNA: TGTGCCAGCAGCCCGGGGGGGTCCTCCTACGAGCAGTACTTC.

The gene calls are TRBV30 and TRBJ1-2; possibly TRBD1 for D (6 bases). V was shortened by 3 bases and J by 2 bases, with 13 bases between the two germline ends. CDR3 length equals 14 residues. The germline V gene encodes CDR1 GTSNPN and CDR2 SVGIG (reference sequence). CDR3 DNA sequence: TGTGCCTGGAGCCGCAGGGGTTTGAACTATGGCTACACCTTC. Residues: CAWSRRGLNYGYTF. Based on the CDR3 plus reference TRBV30 and TRBJ1-2, the full variable domain is SQTIHQWPATLVQPVGSPLSLECTVEGTSNPNLYWYRQAAGRGLQLLFYSVGIGQISSEVPQNLSASRPQDRQFILSSKKLLLSDSGFYLCAWSRRGLNYGYTFGSGTRLTVV.

The V and J genes are TRBV11-3 and TRBJ2-7; weak D call: TRBD1 (6 bases). Germline V gene lookup returns CDR1 SGHNT and CDR2 YENEEA. Deletions cut 5 bases from V and 3 bases from J, with 11 bases between. The CDR3 runs 13 residues. CDR3 residues: CASSPGQIYEQYF. CDR3 DNA: TGTGCCAGCAGCCCTGGACAGATCTACGAGCAGTACTTC.

V usage is TRBV28 and J usage is TRBJ1-2, with D unclear. The V and J ends lost 3 bases and 8 bases respectively, with 16 bases between them. The CDR3 consists of 14 residues. Germline loops: CDR1 MDHEN, CDR2 SYDVKM. This chain's CDR3 is CASSFPMPGGGYTF. CDR3 in DNA: TGTGCCAGCAGTTTCCCCATGCCTGGCGGAGGCTACACCTTC.

This rearrangement joins TRBV15 to TRBJ2-3, with TRBD2 matching over 9 bases. Germline loops: CDR1 LNHNV, CDR2 YYDKDF (reference sequence). The CDR3 loop spans 15 amino acids. After removal of 1 base from V and 2 bases from J, the junction contained 1 base not matched to a gene. The CDR3 nucleotides read TGTGCCACCAGCAGAGGGGGACTAGCCACAGATACGCAGTATTTT. It is translated as CATSRGGLATDTQYF.

The chain joins TRBV11-3 to TRBJ2-7; TRBD1 aligns across 11 bases. This CDR3 is built from 15 residues. The V gene's germline CDR1 is SGHNT and CDR2 YENEEA. Losses at the gene ends were 3 bases for V and 2 bases for J; bases not matched to a gene: 3. This chain's CDR3 is CASSLGTGGTYEQYF. DNA for the CDR3: TGTGCCAGCAGCTTGGGGACAGGGGGAACCTACGAGCAGTACTTC.

This chain's CDR3 is CASSLGTGSGYTF. CDR3 DNA sequence: TGTGCCAGCAGCTTAGGGACAGGGTCTGGCTACACCTTC. The gene calls are TRBV7-9 and TRBJ1-2, with 8 nucleotides matching TRBD1. Germline loops: CDR1 SEHNR, CDR2 FQNEAQ (reference sequence). This CDR3 region has 13 residues. With 1 base clipped from V and 7 bases from J, the junction kept 2 bases outside the gene matches.

The chain combines TRBV28 with TRBJ2-5, with D tentatively TRBD2 (7 bases). In germline, CDR1 is MDHEN, CDR2 SYDVKM. This CDR3 is 17 amino acids long. V was pared by 4 bases and J by 4 bases, with 22 bases between. The CDR3 DNA sequence: TGTGCCAGCAGTTCGGTCACAGAGGGGGGGTTTGGAGAGACCCAGTACTTC. It encodes CASSSVTEGGFGETQYF. Full variable domain (outside the CDR3, taken from reference TRBV28 and TRBJ2-5): DVKVTQSSRYLVKRTGEKVFLECVQDMDHENMFWYRQDPGLGLRLIYFSYDVKMKEKGDIPEGYSVSREKKERFSLILESASTNQTSMYLCASSSVTEGGFGETQYFGPGTRLLVL.

The genes are TRBV19 and TRBJ2-7, with TRBD1 matching over 7 bases. Per germline, CDR1 LNHDA and CDR2 SQIVND (reference sequence). After removal of 5 bases from V and 0 bases from J, the junction contained 10 bases not matched to a gene. This CDR3 is built from 16 residues. The chain's CDR3 is CASSGYRTGRSYEQYF. The CDR3 region has the DNA TGTGCCAGTAGTGGTTACAGGACAGGTCGCTCCTACGAGCAGTACTTC.

This clone was detected only a few times. This sequence joins TRBV4-2 and TRBJ1-2; D remains ambiguous. The V end was cut by 0 bases, the J end by 4 bases, with 9 bases between. CDR3 size: 14 residues. Germline-derived CDR1 and CDR2 are LGHNA and YNFKEQ. This CDR3 is CASSQDRGVYGYTF. CDR3 nucleotides: TGTGCCAGCAGCCAAGATCGGGGAGTCTATGGCTACACCTTC.

Comment on this clone: In the same sample, other DNA sequences code for this CDR3. The chain links TRBV18 to TRBJ2-3, with TRBD2 matching over 7 bases. Germline trimming cut 3 bases from V and 0 bases from J; bases unmatched to any gene: 3. This CDR3 region has 15 residues. Germline CDR1 is KGHSH and CDR2 is LQKENI. The CDR3 DNA is TGTGCCAGCTCACCTCCGGGGGGTAGCACAGATACGCAGTATTTT. This gives the protein CASSPPGGSTDTQYF.

The rearrangement joins TRBV28 to TRBJ1-1; 7 bases align to TRBD1. J lost 0 bases, V lost 0 bases, and 7 bases had no gene match. The CDR3 has 17 residues. The germline gives CDR1 MDHEN, CDR2 SYDVKM. This CDR3 reads CASSLWPTGPMNTEAFF. In DNA, the CDR3 is TGTGCCAGCAGTTTATGGCCGACAGGGCCCATGAACACTGAAGCTTTCTTT.

This clone was counted a few times. Other DNA sequences within the sample encode an identical CDR3. J is TRBJ1-6 and V is TRBV2; TRBD1 is a possible D gene (5 bases). This CDR3 contains 14 residues. Per germline, CDR1 SNHLY and CDR2 FYNNEI. Trimming removed 0 bases at V and 7 bases at J, with 7 bases between. CDR3: CASSEARVNSPLHF. The DNA of the CDR3 is TGTGCCAGCAGTGAAGCCAGGGTCAATTCACCCCTCCACTTT.

This chain links TRBV9 with TRBJ2-2, with 7 positions matching TRBD1. The CDR3 runs 15 residues. Germline CDR1 is SGDLS and CDR2 is YYNGEE. V lost 1 base and J lost 1; bases outside the gene matches: 1. The CDR3 reads CASSVRDRNTGELFF. The CDR3 nucleotides are TGTGCCAGCAGCGTACGGGACAGGAACACCGGGGAGCTGTTTTTT.

This chain joins TRBV12-3 or TRBV12-4 and TRBJ2-1, with TRBD1 identical over 8 bases. V lost 6 bases, J lost 12 bases, and 7 bases stayed unmatched. This CDR3 contains 12 residues. The CDR3 DNA follows: TGTGCCAGCAGCCCTGGAGGGACAGGGCAGTTCTTC. It is translated as CASSPGGTGQFF.

This chain uses TRBV7-9 with TRBJ1-1, with D uncertain. CDR1 is SEHNR, CDR2 FQNEAQ, per germline (reference sequence). The CDR3 has 14 residues. The V gene lost 2 bases and the J gene lost 1 base, with 8 bases spanning the gap. CDR3 region: CASSLTFSNTEAFF. CDR3 DNA: TGTGCCAGCAGCTTAACATTCTCGAACACTGAAGCTTTCTTT.

In the case of this clone: A read error may account for a junction end that differs from germline. V and J are TRBV11-2 and TRBJ2-7; TRBD2 is a possible D gene (6 bases). CDR3 length: 18 amino acids. Germline CDR1 SGHAT, CDR2 FQNNGV. This CDR3 reads CASSSVRTRLVNSHEQYF. As DNA, the CDR3 is TGTGCCAGCAGCTCCGTGAGGACTCGACTAGTGAACTCCCACGAGCAGTACTTC.